This T cell receptor (beta chain) was profiled in a study of shared clonotypes between healthy human individuals. Sequenced by immunoSEQ multiplex PCR; TCRdb stores in-frame clones only, minus some. The repertoire has roughly 2,000,000 clones, just under 95% of them found once; the top ten carry roughly 1.7%. Naive CD8 cells, CD45RO-negative and positively selected for CCR7, excluded terminally differentiated effector memory CD45RA+ cells. The CDR3 contains 12 residues. V was cut by 4 bases and J by 2 bases, with 5 bases left in between. Germline assignment: CDR1 SNHLY and CDR2 FYNNEI. Sequenced input: naive CD8+ T cells from PBMCs. The J gene is TRBJ2-5, the V gene TRBV2; D remains unclear. The TCR sequence derives from a man aged 18 to 29 in good health. Some clones in this sample may be carry-over from other donors' samples. CDR3 region: CASSVGQETQYF. CDR3 nucleotides: TGTGCCAGCAGTGTAGGTCAAGAGACCCAGTACTTC.